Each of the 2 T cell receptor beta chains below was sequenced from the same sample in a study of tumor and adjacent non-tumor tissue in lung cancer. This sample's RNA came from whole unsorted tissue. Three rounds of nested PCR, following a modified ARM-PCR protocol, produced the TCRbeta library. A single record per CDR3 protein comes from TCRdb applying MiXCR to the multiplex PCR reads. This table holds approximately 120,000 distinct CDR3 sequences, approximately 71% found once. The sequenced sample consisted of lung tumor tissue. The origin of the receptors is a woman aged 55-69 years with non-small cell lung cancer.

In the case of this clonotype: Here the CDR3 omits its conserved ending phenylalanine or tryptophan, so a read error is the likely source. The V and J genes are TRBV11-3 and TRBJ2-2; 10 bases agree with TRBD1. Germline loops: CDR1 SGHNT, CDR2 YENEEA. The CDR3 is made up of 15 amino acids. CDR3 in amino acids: CASNPGTGVTRELFL. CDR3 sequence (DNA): TGTGCCAGCAACCCCGGGACAGGGGTCACCAGGGAGCTGTTTTTA.

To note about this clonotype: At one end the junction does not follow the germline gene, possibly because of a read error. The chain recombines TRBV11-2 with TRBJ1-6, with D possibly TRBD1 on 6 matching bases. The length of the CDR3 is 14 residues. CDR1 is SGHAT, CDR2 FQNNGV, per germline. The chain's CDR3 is CASTLGPGASPLHF. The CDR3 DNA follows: TGTGCCAGCACCTTAGGCCCAGGGGCCTCACCCCTCCACTTT.